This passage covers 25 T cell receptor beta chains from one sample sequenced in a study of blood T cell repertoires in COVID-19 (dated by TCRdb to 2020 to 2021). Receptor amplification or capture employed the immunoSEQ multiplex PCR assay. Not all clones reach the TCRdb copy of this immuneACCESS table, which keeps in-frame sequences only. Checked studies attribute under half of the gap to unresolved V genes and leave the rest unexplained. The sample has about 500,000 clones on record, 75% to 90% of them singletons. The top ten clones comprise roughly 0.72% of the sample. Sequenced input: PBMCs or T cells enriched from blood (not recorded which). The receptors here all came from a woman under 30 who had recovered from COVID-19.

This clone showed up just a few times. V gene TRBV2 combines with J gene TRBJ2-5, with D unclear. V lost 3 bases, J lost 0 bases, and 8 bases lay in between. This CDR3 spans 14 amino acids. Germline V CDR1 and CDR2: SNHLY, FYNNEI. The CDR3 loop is CASSDSSYQETQYF. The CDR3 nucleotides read TGTGCCAGCAGTGACAGTTCGTACCAAGAGACCCAGTACTTC. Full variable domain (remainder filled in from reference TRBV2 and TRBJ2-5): EPEVTQTPSHQVTQMGQEVILRCVPISNHLYFYWYRQILGQKVEFLVSFYNNEISEKSEIFDDQFSVERPDGSNFTLKIRSTKLEDSAMYFCASSDSSYQETQYFGPGTRLLVL.

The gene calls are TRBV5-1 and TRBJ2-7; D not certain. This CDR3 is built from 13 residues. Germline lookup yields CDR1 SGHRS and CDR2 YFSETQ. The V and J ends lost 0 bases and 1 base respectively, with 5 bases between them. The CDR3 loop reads CASSLVRSYEQYF. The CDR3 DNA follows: TGCGCCAGCAGCTTGGTCCGGTCCTACGAGCAGTACTTC.

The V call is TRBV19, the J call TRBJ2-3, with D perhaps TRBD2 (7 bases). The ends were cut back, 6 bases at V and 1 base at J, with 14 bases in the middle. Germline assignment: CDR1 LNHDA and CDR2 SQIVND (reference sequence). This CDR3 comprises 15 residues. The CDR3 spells CASSSTGRGTDTQYF. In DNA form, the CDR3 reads TGTGCCAGTAGCTCTACAGGGAGGGGCACAGATACGCAGTATTTT.

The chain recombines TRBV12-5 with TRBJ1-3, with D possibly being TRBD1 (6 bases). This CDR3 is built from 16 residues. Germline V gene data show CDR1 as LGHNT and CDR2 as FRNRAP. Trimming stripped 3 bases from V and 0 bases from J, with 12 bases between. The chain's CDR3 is CASGFSGTLSGNTIYF. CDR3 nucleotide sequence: TGTGCTAGTGGTTTCTCCGGGACACTCTCTGGAAACACCATATATTTT.

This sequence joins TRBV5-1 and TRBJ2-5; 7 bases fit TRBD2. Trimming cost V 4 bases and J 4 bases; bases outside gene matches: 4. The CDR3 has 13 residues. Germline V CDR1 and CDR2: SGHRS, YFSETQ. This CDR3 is CASSPGGVETQYF. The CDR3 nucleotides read TGCGCCAGCAGCCCGGGAGGAGTAGAGACCCAGTACTTC.

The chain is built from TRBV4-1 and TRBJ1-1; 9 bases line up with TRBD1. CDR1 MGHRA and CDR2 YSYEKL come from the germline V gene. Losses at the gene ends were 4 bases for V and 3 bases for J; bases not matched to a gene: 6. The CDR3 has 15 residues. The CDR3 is CASSPQGAGYTEAFF. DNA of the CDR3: TGCGCCAGCAGCCCACAGGGGGCTGGGTACACTGAAGCTTTCTTT.

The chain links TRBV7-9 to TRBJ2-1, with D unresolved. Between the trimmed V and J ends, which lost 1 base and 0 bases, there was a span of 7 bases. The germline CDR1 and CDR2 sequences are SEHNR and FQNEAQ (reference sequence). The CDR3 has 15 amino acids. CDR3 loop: CASSLGAVSYNEQFF. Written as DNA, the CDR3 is TGTGCCAGCAGCTTAGGAGCCGTCTCCTACAATGAGCAGTTCTTC.

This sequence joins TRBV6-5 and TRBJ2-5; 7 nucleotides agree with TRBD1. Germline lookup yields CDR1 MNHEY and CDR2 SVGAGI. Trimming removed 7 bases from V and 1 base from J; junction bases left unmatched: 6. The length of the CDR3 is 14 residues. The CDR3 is CASTLAGGQETQYF. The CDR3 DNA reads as TGTGCCAGCACCCTCGCAGGGGGCCAAGAGACCCAGTACTTC.

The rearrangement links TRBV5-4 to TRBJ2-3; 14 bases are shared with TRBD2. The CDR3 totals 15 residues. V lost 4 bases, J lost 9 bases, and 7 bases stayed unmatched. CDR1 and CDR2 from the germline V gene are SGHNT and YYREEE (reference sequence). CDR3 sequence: CASSGGLAGVPTQYF. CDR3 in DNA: TGTGCCAGCAGCGGGGGACTAGCGGGGGTTCCCACGCAGTATTTT.

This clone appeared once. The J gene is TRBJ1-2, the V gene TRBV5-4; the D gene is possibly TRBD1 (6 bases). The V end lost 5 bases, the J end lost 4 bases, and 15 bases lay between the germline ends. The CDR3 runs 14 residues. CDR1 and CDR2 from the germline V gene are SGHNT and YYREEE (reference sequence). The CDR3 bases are TGTGCCAGCAGTCAACTCCAGGGGCTCTATGGCTACACCTTC. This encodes CASSQLQGLYGYTF.

The CDR3 region has the DNA TGCGCCAGCAGCCCAGTCCCGAATCAGCCCCAGCATTTT. Protein: CASSPVPNQPQHF. The chain is built from TRBV5-1 and TRBJ1-5; no reliable D call. The CDR3 length is 13 residues. V was trimmed by 4 bases and J by 4 bases, leaving 9 bases between them. From germline, CDR1 is SGHRS and CDR2 YFSETQ.

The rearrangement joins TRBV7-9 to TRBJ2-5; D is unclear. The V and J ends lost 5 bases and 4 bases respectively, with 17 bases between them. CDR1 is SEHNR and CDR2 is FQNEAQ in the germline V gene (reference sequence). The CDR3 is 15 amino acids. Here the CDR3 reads CASSIGPGGLETQYF. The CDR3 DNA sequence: TGTGCCAGCAGCATCGGTCCGGGTGGTTTAGAGACCCAGTACTTC.

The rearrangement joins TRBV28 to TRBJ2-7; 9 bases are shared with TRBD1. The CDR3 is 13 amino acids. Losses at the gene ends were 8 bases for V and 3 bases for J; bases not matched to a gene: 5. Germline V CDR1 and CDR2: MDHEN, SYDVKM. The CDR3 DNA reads TGTGCCAGCGGGCGGACAGGGGTCTACGAGCAGTACTTC. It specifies CASGRTGVYEQYF.

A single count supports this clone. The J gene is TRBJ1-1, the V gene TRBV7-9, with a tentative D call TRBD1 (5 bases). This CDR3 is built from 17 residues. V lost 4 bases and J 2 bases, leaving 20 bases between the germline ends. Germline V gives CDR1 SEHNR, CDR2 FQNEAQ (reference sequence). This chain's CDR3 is CASSSYPTDSYNTEAFF. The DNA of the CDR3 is TGTGCCAGCAGCTCCTACCCGACCGACAGCTACAACACTGAAGCTTTCTTT.

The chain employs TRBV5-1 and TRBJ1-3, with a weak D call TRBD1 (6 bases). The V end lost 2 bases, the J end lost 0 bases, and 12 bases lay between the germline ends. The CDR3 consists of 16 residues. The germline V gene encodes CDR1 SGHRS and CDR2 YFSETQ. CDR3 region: CASSFGDTNSGNTIYF. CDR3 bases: TGCGCCAGCAGCTTTGGGGACACTAACTCTGGAAACACCATATATTTT.

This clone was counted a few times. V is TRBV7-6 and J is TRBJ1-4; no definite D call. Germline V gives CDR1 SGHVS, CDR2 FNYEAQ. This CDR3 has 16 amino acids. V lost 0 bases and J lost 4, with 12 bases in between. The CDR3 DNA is TGTGCCAGCAGCTTAGCGTATACGGGTTTTAATGAAAAACTGTTTTTT. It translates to CASSLAYTGFNEKLFF. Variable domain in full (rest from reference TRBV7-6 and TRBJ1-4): GAGVSQSPRYKVTKRGQDVALRCDPISGHVSLYWYRQALGQGPEFLTYFNYEAQQDKSGLPNDRFSAERPEGSISTLTIQRTEQRDSAMYRCASSLAYTGFNEKLFFGSGTQLSVL.

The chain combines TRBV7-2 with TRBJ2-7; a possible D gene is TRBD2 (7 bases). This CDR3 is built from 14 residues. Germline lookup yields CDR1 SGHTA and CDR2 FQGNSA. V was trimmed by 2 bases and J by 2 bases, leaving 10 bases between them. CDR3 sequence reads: CASSLRGATYEQYF. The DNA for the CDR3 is TGTGCCAGCAGCTTACGGGGGGCGACCTACGAGCAGTACTTC.

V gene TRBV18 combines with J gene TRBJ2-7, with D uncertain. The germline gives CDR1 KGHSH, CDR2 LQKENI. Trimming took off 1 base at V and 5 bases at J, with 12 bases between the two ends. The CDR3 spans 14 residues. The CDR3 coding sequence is TGTGCCAGCTCACCACGGAGCCAGACGGACGAGCAGTACTTC. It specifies CASSPRSQTDEQYF. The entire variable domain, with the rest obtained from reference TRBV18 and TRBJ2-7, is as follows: NAGVMQNPRHLVRRRGQEARLRCSPMKGHSHVYWYRQLPEEGLKFMVYLQKENIIDESGMPKERFSAEFPKEGPSILRIQQVVRGDSAAYFCASSPRSQTDEQYFGPGTRLTVT.

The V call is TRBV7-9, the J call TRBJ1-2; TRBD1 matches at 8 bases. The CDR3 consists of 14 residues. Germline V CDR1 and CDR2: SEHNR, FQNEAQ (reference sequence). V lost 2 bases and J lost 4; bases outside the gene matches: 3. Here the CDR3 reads CASSLTGGLYGYTF. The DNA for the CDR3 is TGTGCCAGCAGCTTAACAGGGGGGCTCTATGGCTACACCTTC.

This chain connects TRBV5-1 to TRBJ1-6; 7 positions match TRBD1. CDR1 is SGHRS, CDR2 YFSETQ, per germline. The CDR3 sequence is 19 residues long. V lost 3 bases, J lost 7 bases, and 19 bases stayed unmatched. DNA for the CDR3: TGCGCCAGCAGCTCCCCCCGAGGGGGCGCGGAGGTCGGGAATTCACCCCTCCACTTT. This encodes CASSSPRGGAEVGNSPLHF.

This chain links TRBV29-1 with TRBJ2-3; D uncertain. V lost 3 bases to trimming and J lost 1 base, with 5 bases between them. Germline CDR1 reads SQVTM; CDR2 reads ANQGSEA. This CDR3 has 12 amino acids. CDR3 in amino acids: CSVDEGTDTQYF. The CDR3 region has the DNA TGCAGCGTTGATGAGGGCACAGATACGCAGTATTTT.

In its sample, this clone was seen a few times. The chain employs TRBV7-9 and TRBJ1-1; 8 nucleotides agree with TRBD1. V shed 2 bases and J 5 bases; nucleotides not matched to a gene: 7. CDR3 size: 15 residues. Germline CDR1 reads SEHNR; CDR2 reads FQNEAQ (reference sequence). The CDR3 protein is CASSLMGTGSTEAFF. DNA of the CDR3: TGTGCCAGCAGCTTAATGGGGACAGGTTCTACTGAAGCTTTCTTT.

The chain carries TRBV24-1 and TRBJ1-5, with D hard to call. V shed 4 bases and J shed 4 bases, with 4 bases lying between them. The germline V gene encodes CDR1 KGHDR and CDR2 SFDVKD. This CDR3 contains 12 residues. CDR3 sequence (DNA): TGTGCCACCAGTGAGAGGAATCAGCCCCAGCATTTT. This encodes CATSERNQPQHF.

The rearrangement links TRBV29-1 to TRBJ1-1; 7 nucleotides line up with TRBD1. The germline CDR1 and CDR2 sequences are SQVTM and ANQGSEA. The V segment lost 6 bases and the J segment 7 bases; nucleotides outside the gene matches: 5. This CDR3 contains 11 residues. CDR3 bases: TGCAGCGTAAAGGGGGCCAATGAAGCTTTCTTT. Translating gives CSVKGANEAFF. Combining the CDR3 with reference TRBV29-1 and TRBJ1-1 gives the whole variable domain SAVISQKPSRDICQRGTSLTIQCQVDSQVTMMFWYRQQPGQSLTLIATANQGSEATYESGFVIDKFPISRPNLTFSTLTVSNMSPEDSSIYLCSVKGANEAFFGQGTRLTVV.

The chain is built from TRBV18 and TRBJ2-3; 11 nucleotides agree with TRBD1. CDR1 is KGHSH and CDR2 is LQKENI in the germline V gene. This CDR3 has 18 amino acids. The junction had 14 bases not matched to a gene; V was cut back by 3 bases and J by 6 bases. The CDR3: CASSPRLTLGTGGDTQYF. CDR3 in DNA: TGTGCCAGCTCACCGCGCTTGACCCTCGGGACAGGGGGGGATACGCAGTATTTT.